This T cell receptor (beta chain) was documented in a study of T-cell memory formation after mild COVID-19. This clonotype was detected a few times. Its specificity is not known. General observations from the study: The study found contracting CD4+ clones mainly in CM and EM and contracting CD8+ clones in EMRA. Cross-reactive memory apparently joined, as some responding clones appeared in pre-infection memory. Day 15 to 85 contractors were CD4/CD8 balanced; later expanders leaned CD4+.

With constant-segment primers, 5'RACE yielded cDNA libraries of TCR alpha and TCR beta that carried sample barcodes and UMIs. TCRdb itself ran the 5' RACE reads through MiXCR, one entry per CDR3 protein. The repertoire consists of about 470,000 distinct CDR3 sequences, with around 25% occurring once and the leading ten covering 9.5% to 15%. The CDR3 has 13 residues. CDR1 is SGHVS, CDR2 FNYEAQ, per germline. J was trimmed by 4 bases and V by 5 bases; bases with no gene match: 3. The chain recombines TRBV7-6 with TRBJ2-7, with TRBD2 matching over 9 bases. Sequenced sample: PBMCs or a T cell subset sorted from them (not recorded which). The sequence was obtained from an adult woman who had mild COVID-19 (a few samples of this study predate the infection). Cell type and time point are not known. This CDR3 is CASSRTSEYEQYF. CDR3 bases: TGTGCCAGCAGCCGGACTAGCGAGTACGAGCAGTACTTC.